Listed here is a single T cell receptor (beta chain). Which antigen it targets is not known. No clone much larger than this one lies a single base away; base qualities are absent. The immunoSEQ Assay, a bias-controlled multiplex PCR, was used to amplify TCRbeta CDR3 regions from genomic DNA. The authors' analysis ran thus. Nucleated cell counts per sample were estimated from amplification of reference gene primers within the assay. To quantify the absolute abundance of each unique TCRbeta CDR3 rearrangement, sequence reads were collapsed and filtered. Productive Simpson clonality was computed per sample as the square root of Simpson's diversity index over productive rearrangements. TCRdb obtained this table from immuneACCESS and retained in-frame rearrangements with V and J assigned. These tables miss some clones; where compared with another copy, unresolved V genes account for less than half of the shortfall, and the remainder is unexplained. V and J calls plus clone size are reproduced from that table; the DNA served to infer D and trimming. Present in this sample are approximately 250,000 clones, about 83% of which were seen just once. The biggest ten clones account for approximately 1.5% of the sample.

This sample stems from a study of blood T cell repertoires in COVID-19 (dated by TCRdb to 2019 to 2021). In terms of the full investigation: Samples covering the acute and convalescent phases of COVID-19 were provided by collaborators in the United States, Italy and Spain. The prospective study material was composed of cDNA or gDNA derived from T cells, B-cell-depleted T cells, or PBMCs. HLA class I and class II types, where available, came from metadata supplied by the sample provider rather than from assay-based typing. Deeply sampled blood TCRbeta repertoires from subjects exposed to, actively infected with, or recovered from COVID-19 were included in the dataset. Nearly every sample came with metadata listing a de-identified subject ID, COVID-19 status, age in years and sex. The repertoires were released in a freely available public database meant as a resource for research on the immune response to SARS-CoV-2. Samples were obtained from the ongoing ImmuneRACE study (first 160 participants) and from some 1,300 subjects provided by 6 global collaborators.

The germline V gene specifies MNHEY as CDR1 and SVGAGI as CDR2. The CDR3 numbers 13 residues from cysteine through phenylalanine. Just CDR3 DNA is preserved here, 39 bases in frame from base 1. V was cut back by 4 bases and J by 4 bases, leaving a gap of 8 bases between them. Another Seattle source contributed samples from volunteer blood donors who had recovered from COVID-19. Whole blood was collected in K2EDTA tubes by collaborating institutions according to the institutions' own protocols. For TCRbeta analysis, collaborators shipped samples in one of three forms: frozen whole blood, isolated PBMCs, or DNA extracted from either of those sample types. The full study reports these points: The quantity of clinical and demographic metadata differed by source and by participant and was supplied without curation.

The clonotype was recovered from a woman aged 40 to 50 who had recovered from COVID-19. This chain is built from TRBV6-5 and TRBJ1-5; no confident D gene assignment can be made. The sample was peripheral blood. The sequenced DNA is TGTGCCAGCAGTTTGTCGGGGAATCAGCCCCAGCATTTT. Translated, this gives CASSLSGNQPQHF.